The next 24 T cell receptor beta chains were all read from a single sample in a study of human T cells and chemical hapten exposure. Via MiXCR, TCRdb re-called the RACE reads, giving one row per CDR3 protein. Among fewer than 95,000 distinct CDR3 sequences, over 9.5% were seen once, and the ten largest hold approximately 2.2%. Time point denoted: patch test 1, 2 weeks after DPC sensitization. Specified treatment: therapeutic diphenylcyclopropenone sensitization with weekly scalp DPC. The sample in question was whole blood, obtained in connection with sensitization to the hapten diphenylcyclopropenone (DPC). The receptor set was obtained from a man aged 35-49 years with alopecia areata. Some clones in this sample may be carry-over from other donors' samples.

In this sample, this clonotype turned up a few times. The chain is built from TRBV6-6 and TRBJ2-1; 9 bases are shared with TRBD2. V lost 7 bases, J lost 5 bases, and 6 bases stayed unmatched. This CDR3 spans 14 amino acids. The germline gives CDR1 MNHNY, CDR2 SVGAGI (reference sequence). The CDR3: CASNPTSGNNEQFF. CDR3 sequence (DNA): TGTGCCAGCAACCCGACTAGCGGAAACAATGAGCAGTTCTTC.

The J gene is TRBJ2-3, the V gene TRBV11-2; D not certain. Per germline, CDR1 SGHAT and CDR2 FQNNGV. The CDR3 spans 15 residues. Trimming took 0 bases from V and 2 from J, leaving 9 bases between them. The chain's CDR3 is CASSLDGIHTDTQYF. CDR3 DNA sequence: TGTGCCAGCAGCTTAGACGGCATACACACAGATACGCAGTATTTT.

This clonotype was seen many times. The chain carries TRBV6-5 and TRBJ1-5, with D perhaps TRBD1 (5 bases). This CDR3 region has 11 residues. Germline-derived CDR1 and CDR2 are MNHEY and SVGAGI. Trimming took off 8 bases at V and 7 bases at J, with 9 bases between the two ends. CDR3 nucleotides: TGTGCCAGCGGCCAGGGCCAGCCCCAGCATTTT. This encodes CASGQGQPQHF.

This clonotype has a handful of counts. The rearrangement joins TRBV7-8 to TRBJ1-5, with D perhaps TRBD1 (6 bases). The CDR3 is 15 amino acids. Germline V lookup: CDR1 SGHVS, CDR2 FQNEAQ. Trimming left V 2 bases short and J 3 bases short, with 11 bases between. CDR3 bases: TGTGCCAGCAGCTTATCAGGGGCGACCAATCAGCCCCAGCATTTT. Protein sequence: CASSLSGATNQPQHF.

This rearrangement joins TRBV5-6 to TRBJ1-5; D gene uncertain. CDR3 size: 13 residues. The germline gives CDR1 SGHDT, CDR2 YYEEEE. V shed 2 bases and J shed 3 bases, with 6 bases lying between them. As DNA, the CDR3 is TGTGCCAGCAGCTTACAGTTCAATCAGCCCCAGCATTTT. It encodes CASSLQFNQPQHF.

This clonotype was observed a few times. V gene TRBV30 combines with J gene TRBJ2-1; the match to TRBD2 covers 9 bases. J was trimmed by 7 bases and V by 5 bases; bases with no gene match: 9. Germline assignment: CDR1 GTSNPN and CDR2 SVGIG (reference sequence). This CDR3 comprises 14 residues. CDR3 bases: TGTGCCTGGGGCTTCGCGGGAGGGACGAATGAGCAGTTCTTC. This codes for CAWGFAGGTNEQFF.

The V call is TRBV30, the J call TRBJ1-1; 10 nucleotides match TRBD1. The V gene's germline CDR1 is GTSNPN and CDR2 SVGIG (reference sequence). The junction had 3 bases not matched to a gene; V was cut back by 8 bases and J by 6 bases. CDR3 size: 11 residues. The CDR3 loop reads CAGTGAPEAFF. The CDR3 region has the DNA TGTGCCGGGACAGGGGCGCCTGAAGCTTTCTTT. The full variable domain, with the rest looked up from reference TRBV30 and TRBJ1-1, is SQTIHQWPATLVQPVGSPLSLECTVEGTSNPNLYWYRQAAGRGLQLLFYSVGIGQISSEVPQNLSASRPQDRQFILSSKKLLLSDSGFYLCAGTGAPEAFFGQGTRLTVV.

This clonotype was seen more than once but under ten times. The rearrangement joins TRBV9 to TRBJ2-3; D is possibly TRBD1 (6 bases). V was cut by 4 bases and J by 1 base, with 10 bases left in between. This CDR3 has 14 residues. From germline, CDR1 is SGDLS and CDR2 YYNGEE. CDR3 residues: CASSSRTGTDTQYF. The CDR3 coding sequence is TGTGCCAGCAGCTCCCGGACAGGCACAGATACGCAGTATTTT.

The chain combines TRBV19 with TRBJ1-5, with D perhaps TRBD1 (6 bases). Trimming left V 7 bases short and J 5 bases short, with 21 bases between. The CDR3 extends over 16 amino acids. In germline, CDR1 is LNHDA, CDR2 SQIVND (reference sequence). The CDR3 loop is CASIQGRSGAHQPQHF. Here the CDR3 DNA reads TGTGCCAGTATCCAAGGTAGATCAGGGGCCCATCAGCCCCAGCATTTT.

The gene calls are TRBV12-3 or TRBV12-4 and TRBJ1-5, with unresolved D. V was clipped by 3 bases and J by 4 bases, with 7 bases between them. CDR3 length: 13 residues. The CDR3: CASSFTENQPQHF. CDR3 nucleotide sequence: TGTGCCAGCAGTTTTACAGAAAATCAGCCCCAGCATTTT.

This clonotype appeared many times. The chain couples TRBV6-2 or TRBV6-3 to TRBJ2-3; 8 bases agree with TRBD1. Germline loops: CDR1 MNHEY, CDR2 SVGEGT. This CDR3 region has 15 residues. V shed 5 bases and J 3 bases; nucleotides not matched to a gene: 7. In DNA form, the CDR3 reads TGTGCCAGCAGTCTGGGGACAGGAGGGACAGATACGCAGTATTTT. As protein: CASSLGTGGTDTQYF.

This chain uses TRBV11-2 with TRBJ1-4, with 7 bases that match TRBD1. Germline V gene data show CDR1 as SGHAT and CDR2 as FQNNGV. The CDR3 has 13 residues. Unmatched junction bases numbered 4, after V lost 4 bases and J lost 8 bases. The CDR3 DNA follows: TGTGCCAGCAGCTCCTCGACAGGGGAAAAACTGTTTTTT. It is translated as CASSSSTGEKLFF.

This clonotype was seen repeatedly, ten times or more. This chain links TRBV3-1 with TRBJ1-5; D ambiguous. The length of the CDR3 is 13 residues. Trimming removed 5 bases from V and 4 bases from J, with 9 bases in between. The V gene's germline CDR1 is LGHDT and CDR2 YNNKEL (reference sequence). CDR3 nucleotide sequence: TGTGCCAGCAGCAAACAGCGGAATCAGCCCCAGCATTTT. This encodes CASSKQRNQPQHF.

V and J are TRBV5-6 and TRBJ2-3, with 11 nucleotides matching TRBD2. J lost 0 bases, V lost 0 bases, and 12 bases had no gene match. The germline V gene has CDR1 SGHDT and CDR2 YYEEEE. The CDR3 spans 20 residues. CDR3 region: CASSLELAGVYILSTDTQYF. The CDR3 nucleotides read TGTGCCAGCAGCTTGGAACTAGCGGGAGTCTATATACTGAGCACAGATACGCAGTATTTT.

The chain is built from TRBV4-3 and TRBJ2-3, with D perhaps TRBD2 (6 bases). Germline CDR1 is LGHNA and CDR2 is YSLEER. The CDR3 totals 16 residues. The V and J ends lost 0 bases and 8 bases respectively, with 18 bases between them. This CDR3 is CASSQDLVGLYPTQYF. CDR3 sequence (DNA): TGCGCCAGCAGCCAAGATCTTGTGGGACTTTACCCTACGCAGTATTTT.

This clonotype came up once. The chain is built from TRBV3-1 and TRBJ2-7; TRBD2 aligns across 10 bases. Germline CDR1 is LGHDT and CDR2 is YNNKEL (reference sequence). The CDR3 has 15 amino acids. DNA for the CDR3: TGTGCCAGCAGTCAAGGGACTAGCGCTACCTACGAGCAGTACGTC. As protein: CASSQGTSATYEQYV.

Notes on this clonotype: A read error may be the cause here, since a much bigger clone is one base away. This chain links TRBV20-1 with TRBJ2-3, with 7 bases lining up with TRBD2. The germline V gene encodes CDR1 DFQATT and CDR2 SNEGSKA (reference sequence). The CDR3 contains 15 residues. With 5 bases clipped from V and 0 bases from J, the junction kept 8 bases outside the gene matches. The CDR3 nucleotides are TGCAGTGCTGGGGATAGCGGGCTAAGCACAGATACGCAGTATTTT. Translated, it gives CSAGDSGLSTDTQYF.

Only a few counts were recorded for this clonotype. V usage is TRBV28 and J usage is TRBJ1-1; 7 bases are shared with TRBD1. The CDR3 covers 14 residues. The germline V gene encodes CDR1 MDHEN and CDR2 SYDVKM. Trimming removed 3 bases from V and 6 bases from J; junction bases left unmatched: 7. In DNA, the CDR3 is TGTGCCAGCAGTTTCCCCCCAGGGGGGTCTGAAGCTTTCTTT. Translating it yields CASSFPPGGSEAFF.

The rearrangement links TRBV19 to TRBJ1-2; D may be TRBD1 (6 bases). Germline values: CDR1 LNHDA, CDR2 SQIVND (reference sequence). The CDR3 runs 15 residues. V was trimmed by 4 bases and J by 5 bases, leaving 17 bases between them. The CDR3 spells CASSTLLLRGYGYTF. The CDR3 DNA is TGTGCCAGTAGTACACTACTTCTAAGGGGGTATGGCTACACCTTC.

In nucleotides, the CDR3 is TGTGCCAGCAGCTTAGCTCAAAGGACAGGGGGCAACGACACCTTC. The encoded protein is CASSLAQRTGGNDTF. The chain has TRBV7-9 and TRBJ1-2, with 11 bases that match TRBD1. CDR1 SEHNR and CDR2 FQNEAQ come from the germline V gene (reference sequence). There are 15 residues in the CDR3. J gave up 12 bases and V 0 bases, and 9 bases lay outside the gene matches. Full variable domain (remainder filled in from reference TRBV7-9 and TRBJ1-2): DTGVSQNPRHKITKRGQNVTFRCDPISEHNRLYWYRQTLGQGPEFLTYFQNEAQLEKSRLLSDRFSAERPKGSFSTLEIQRTEQGDSAMYLCASSLAQRTGGNDTFGSGTRLTVV.

V is TRBV7-2 and J is TRBJ2-1; no clear D gene. The CDR3 is made up of 12 amino acids. CDR1 and CDR2 from the germline V gene are SGHTA and FQGNSA. Trimming took 1 base from V and 6 from J, leaving 4 bases between them. DNA of the CDR3: TGTGCCAGCAGCTTAGGACGCAATGAGCAGTTCTTC. Protein product: CASSLGRNEQFF.

This clonotype was counted ten times or more. The chain couples TRBV28 to TRBJ1-6, with 7 bases aligning to TRBD1. CDR1 and CDR2 from the germline V gene are MDHEN and SYDVKM. This CDR3 has 15 residues. The junction had 5 bases not matched to a gene; V was cut back by 9 bases and J by 0 bases. This CDR3 is CASTGASSYNSPLHF. The CDR3 coding sequence is TGTGCCAGTACAGGGGCGAGCTCCTATAATTCACCCCTCCACTTT.

This clonotype was observed at least ten times. V and J are TRBV5-1 and TRBJ2-1; 7 bases match TRBD2. This CDR3 is built from 14 residues. The V gene end was trimmed by 4 bases and the J gene end by 0 bases; junction bases not matched to a gene: 1. Germline CDR1 and CDR2: SGHRS and YFSETQ. CDR3 sequence reads: CASSTGGSYNEQFF. CDR3 bases: TGCGCCAGCAGCACGGGAGGCTCCTACAATGAGCAGTTCTTC.

This clonotype was recorded at least ten times. Germline and junction disagree at one end, which may indicate a read error. The CDR3 spells CASSYERTANSPLNF. The CDR3 DNA reads as TGTGCCAGCAGCTACGAAAGGACAGCTAATTCACCCCTCAACTTT. V and J are TRBV11-2 and TRBJ1-6, with D perhaps TRBD1 (6 bases). CDR3 length equals 15 residues. Germline V CDR1 and CDR2: SGHAT, FQNNGV.